These 28 T cell receptor beta chains were sequenced from one sample in a study of CD8 T cells in ankylosing spondylitis. Whole-study findings and limits: A TCR beta motif of fewer than 10 highly homologous variants seemed to mark ankylosing spondylitis blood.

TCRdb re-called the 5' RACE reads through MiXCR, storing one row per CDR3 protein. Of some 800,000 distinct CDR3 sequences detected, 12% appear once; the ten largest clones hold about 0.5%. These TCRs are of unknown antigen specificity. The specimen sequenced was blood, either unsorted or a sorted T cell fraction (not recorded which). The source of these receptors is a male donor with ankylosing spondylitis.

This clonotype was counted between two and nine times. The V and J genes are TRBV4-3 and TRBJ1-2; no clear D gene. Germline V gene data show CDR1 as LGHNA and CDR2 as YSLEER. CDR3 size: 13 residues. V dropped 1 base and J dropped 4 bases, with 7 bases sitting between them. As DNA, the CDR3 is TGCGCCAGCAGCCAAGGGGCAACCTATGGCTACACCTTC. It is translated as CASSQGATYGYTF.

This chain joins TRBV15 and TRBJ2-1; D is unresolved. V lost 0 bases and J 12 bases, leaving 12 bases between the germline ends. The CDR3 sequence is 13 residues long. In germline, CDR1 is LNHNV, CDR2 YYDKDF (reference sequence). In DNA form, the CDR3 reads TGTGCCACCAGCAGAGAAAGCAAGAGATCGCAGTTCTTC. Protein: CATSRESKRSQFF.

The V and J genes are TRBV10-3 and TRBJ1-5; tentatively, D is TRBD1 (5 bases). V was trimmed by 0 bases and J by 7 bases, leaving 13 bases between them. The germline V gene has CDR1 ENHRY and CDR2 SYGVKD. The CDR3 length is 15 residues. The DNA of the CDR3 is TGTGCCATCAGTGAGTCGAGTCAGGGCGGCCAGCCCCAGCATTTT. Translating gives CAISESSQGGQPQHF.

The V call is TRBV20-1, the J call TRBJ2-7; 7 bases fit TRBD1. Germline values: CDR1 DFQATT, CDR2 SNEGSKA (reference sequence). The CDR3 sequence is 12 residues long. V was clipped by 4 bases and J by 6 bases; unmatched bases: 6. In DNA, the CDR3 is TGCAGTGCTACCAGACAGGGCGGCGAGCAGTACTTC. This encodes CSATRQGGEQYF.

The V gene is TRBV20-1, the J gene TRBJ2-1, with D possibly TRBD2 on 7 matching bases. CDR1 DFQATT and CDR2 SNEGSKA come from the germline V gene (reference sequence). V was pared by 0 bases and J by 9 bases, with 21 bases between. The CDR3 is 16 residues long. The CDR3 loop is CSARDHRRGGGGEQFF. For the CDR3, the DNA is TGCAGTGCTAGAGACCACCGTAGAGGGGGGGGTGGTGAGCAGTTCTTC.

J is TRBJ1-6 and V is TRBV10-3; D call uncertain. The CDR3 sequence is 14 residues long. Germline CDR1 is ENHRY and CDR2 is SYGVKD. The V end lost 8 bases, the J end lost 6 bases, and 14 bases lay between the germline ends. The CDR3 loop is CAIRPLDGNSPLHF. CDR3 bases: TGTGCCATCCGTCCCCTTGACGGTAATTCACCCCTCCACTTT.

V gene TRBV2 combines with J gene TRBJ2-7; TRBD2 matches at 13 bases. Germline V CDR1 and CDR2: SNHLY, FYNNEI. Losses at the gene ends were 7 bases for V and 7 bases for J; bases not matched to a gene: 10. CDR3 size: 15 residues. In nucleotides, the CDR3 is TGTGCCAGCATTAGGACTAGCGGGAGTTCAGGAGAGCAGTACTTC. It codes for CASIRTSGSSGEQYF.

This clonotype was seen a few times. V gene TRBV20-1 combines with J gene TRBJ2-1; 12 nucleotides match TRBD2. Trimming at V came to 6 bases and at J to 1 base, leaving 4 bases not matched to a gene. In germline, CDR1 is DFQATT, CDR2 SNEGSKA (reference sequence). This CDR3 spans 15 amino acids. The CDR3, as DNA: TGCAGTGCACTAGCGGGGGGACTTTCCTACAATGAGCAGTTCTTC. Translating it yields CSALAGGLSYNEQFF.

This clonotype was detected a few times. The chain joins TRBV9 to TRBJ2-5; possibly TRBD2 for D (7 bases). CDR1 is SGDLS and CDR2 is YYNGEE in the germline V gene. This CDR3 has 16 amino acids. Trimming pared 0 bases from V and 7 bases from J, leaving 19 bases between. The CDR3: CASSVAGGGPGVTQYF. DNA for the CDR3: TGTGCCAGCAGCGTAGCTGGGGGGGGCCCCGGGGTGACCCAGTACTTC.

This clonotype came up a few times. The chain joins TRBV9 to TRBJ2-1; the match to TRBD1 covers 9 bases. The CDR3 spans 16 residues. Looked up from germline, CDR1 is SGDLS and CDR2 is YYNGEE. The J segment lost 6 bases and the V segment lost 4 bases, leaving 11 bases of the junction unmatched. This CDR3 is CASSFGQGPKGNEQFF. The CDR3 nucleotides are TGTGCCAGCAGCTTCGGACAGGGGCCGAAAGGCAATGAGCAGTTCTTC.

This clonotype was counted at least ten times. The CDR3 sequence is CSVRRGRVPGYNEQFF. The DNA for the CDR3 is TGCAGCGTTCGGCGGGGTAGGGTCCCTGGCTACAATGAGCAGTTCTTC. V is TRBV29-1 and J is TRBJ2-1, with D perhaps TRBD2 (6 bases). V gave up 5 bases and J gave up 3 bases, with 20 bases separating them. CDR1 and CDR2 (germline): SQVTM, ANQGSEA. The CDR3 runs 16 residues.

This clonotype has just a few counts. The rearrangement uses TRBV20-1 and TRBJ2-6; no reliable D call. The CDR3 runs 14 residues. V was trimmed by 6 bases and J by 0 bases, leaving 9 bases between them. The germline gives CDR1 DFQATT, CDR2 SNEGSKA (reference sequence). CDR3 in amino acids: CSATRSSGANVLTF. CDR3 coding DNA: TGCAGTGCCACCCGGTCCTCTGGGGCCAACGTCCTGACTTTC.

The chain combines TRBV20-1 with TRBJ2-3; D uncertain. With 3 bases removed from V and 0 bases from J, the gap between germline ends came to 7 bases. The CDR3 contains 13 residues. The V gene's germline CDR1 is DFQATT and CDR2 SNEGSKA (reference sequence). CDR3 region: CSASITSTDTQYF. DNA of the CDR3: TGCAGTGCTAGTATAACTAGCACAGATACGCAGTATTTT.

This sequence joins TRBV18 and TRBJ2-5; D ambiguous. This CDR3 has 15 residues. The germline CDR1 and CDR2 sequences are KGHSH and LQKENI. V lost 1 base, J lost 2 bases, and 11 bases lay in between. The CDR3 DNA sequence: TGTGCCAGCTCACCACGCGTGTCCTCTCAAGAGACCCAGTACTTC. Translation gives CASSPRVSSQETQYF.

This clonotype was seen a few times. V is TRBV15 and J is TRBJ2-4, with 10 positions matching TRBD2. The CDR3 is 17 residues long. V was clipped by 0 bases and J by 5 bases; unmatched bases: 7. Germline V gene data show CDR1 as LNHNV and CDR2 as YYDKDF (reference sequence). The CDR3, as DNA: TGTGCCACCAGCAGAGAACCGATCAGCGGGAGGGAAAACATTCAGTACTTC. Encoded protein: CATSREPISGRENIQYF.

The chain recombines TRBV2 with TRBJ2-7; 7 bases fit TRBD1. J gave up 4 bases and V 2 bases, and 5 bases lay outside the gene matches. Germline CDR1 is SNHLY and CDR2 is FYNNEI. CDR3 length: 14 amino acids. CDR3 bases: TGTGCCAGCAGTGAAAGGACAGGAGTTTACGAGCAGTACTTC. Translated, it gives CASSERTGVYEQYF.

At least ten counts were recorded for this clonotype. The rearrangement uses TRBV28 and TRBJ1-4; D is uncertain. Trimming took off 2 bases at V and 2 bases at J, with 9 bases between the two ends. The CDR3 has 15 residues. The V gene's germline CDR1 is MDHEN and CDR2 SYDVKM. CDR3 region: CASSLPGRTNEKLFF. The CDR3 DNA reads TGTGCCAGCAGTTTACCTGGAAGGACTAATGAAAAACTGTTTTTT.

This clonotype appeared many times. This CDR3 is CSVATALNSPLHF. CDR3 in DNA: TGCAGCGTCGCCACAGCCTTGAATTCACCCCTCCACTTT. The chain recombines TRBV29-1 with TRBJ1-6; unclear D gene. CDR1 and CDR2 (germline): SQVTM, ANQGSEA. Trimming pared 6 bases from V and 7 bases from J, leaving 13 bases between. The CDR3 is made up of 13 amino acids.

V is TRBV6-2 or TRBV6-3 and J is TRBJ2-3; 7 nucleotides align to TRBD2. There are 15 residues in the CDR3. Germline CDR1 MNHEY, CDR2 SVGEGT. The trim removed 0 bases at V and 5 bases at J, leaving 5 bases unmatched. The CDR3 loop reads CASSYSRGRRDTQYF. As DNA, the CDR3 is TGTGCCAGCAGTTACTCCCGCGGGAGAAGAGATACGCAGTATTTT.

About this clonotype itself: The junction differs from germline at one of its ends, possibly a read error. The chain has TRBV12-3 or TRBV12-4 and TRBJ2-3, with D possibly being TRBD1 or TRBD2 (5 bases each). This CDR3 spans 15 amino acids. The CDR3 coding sequence is TGTGCCATCAGTTCCGGGACGCACATCGCAGATACGCAGTATTTT. This gives the protein CAISSGTHIADTQYF.

The sample holds a few counts of this clonotype. The chain employs TRBV4-1 and TRBJ2-7; TRBD2 might be the D (6 bases). CDR1 is MGHRA and CDR2 is YSYEKL in the germline V gene. The CDR3 length is 17 residues. The V end was cut by 1 base, the J end by 0 bases, with 16 bases between. This CDR3 reads CASSQGGVETSSYEQYF. CDR3 DNA sequence: TGCGCCAGCAGCCAAGGGGGGGTGGAGACAAGCTCCTACGAGCAGTACTTC.

This chain uses TRBV29-1 with TRBJ2-4; 9 bases agree with TRBD2. With 7 bases clipped from V and 7 bases from J, the junction kept 14 bases outside the gene matches. The CDR3 consists of 15 residues. Per the germline V gene, CDR1 is SQVTM and CDR2 is ANQGSEA. CDR3 nucleotides: TGCAGCGCTATCCCCAGCAGCGGGAGGCGCAACATTCAGTACTTC. This translates into CSAIPSSGRRNIQYF. Full variable domain (remainder filled in from reference TRBV29-1 and TRBJ2-4): SAVISQKPSRDICQRGTSLTIQCQVDSQVTMMFWYRQQPGQSLTLIATANQGSEATYESGFVIDKFPISRPNLTFSTLTVSNMSPEDSSIYLCSAIPSSGRRNIQYFGAGTRLSVL.

This clonotype was seen a few times. DNA for the CDR3: TGCAGCGGTAAGCGGGGGAGCACTGAAGCTTTCTTT. Translation gives CSGKRGSTEAFF. V is TRBV29-1 and J is TRBJ1-1; D is perhaps TRBD1 (5 bases). The CDR3 runs 12 residues. Trimming cost V 7 bases and J 4 bases, with 13 bases left between them. CDR1 SQVTM and CDR2 ANQGSEA come from the germline V gene.

This clonotype was observed a few times. The chain recombines TRBV6-6 with TRBJ2-7; 7 bases align to TRBD1. V lost 7 bases to trimming and J lost 1 base; unmatched junction nucleotides: 4. The CDR3 is 13 residues long. CDR1 MNHNY and CDR2 SVGAGI come from the germline V gene (reference sequence). CDR3 sequence: CASTTGVSYEQYF. In DNA form, the CDR3 reads TGTGCCAGCACTACAGGGGTTTCCTACGAGCAGTACTTC.

The chain couples TRBV4-2 to TRBJ2-5; TRBD1 agrees at 8 bases. The CDR3 covers 16 residues. The germline CDR1 and CDR2 sequences are LGHNA and YNFKEQ. V dropped 2 bases and J dropped 5; count of bases not matched to a gene: 10. CDR3 protein: CASSQFSGQGRETQYF. DNA for the CDR3: TGTGCCAGCAGCCAATTCTCCGGACAGGGAAGGGAGACCCAGTACTTC.

The V call is TRBV11-1, the J call TRBJ2-5; either TRBD1 or TRBD2 may supply D (5 bases each). The CDR3 consists of 12 residues. Germline values: CDR1 SGHAT, CDR2 FQDESV (reference sequence). Trimming stripped 8 bases from V and 4 bases from J, with 11 bases between. The CDR3 DNA reads TGTGCCAGCGGCAGGGAGACAGAGACCCAGTACTTC. Translation: CASGRETETQYF.

The V and J genes are TRBV5-1 and TRBJ2-1, with 13 bases identical to TRBD2. This CDR3 region has 17 residues. Trimming removed 4 bases from V and 3 bases from J; junction bases left unmatched: 7. Germline lookup yields CDR1 SGHRS and CDR2 YFSETQ. CDR3 bases: TGCGCCAGCAGCACGGGACTAGCGGGACACAACTACAATGAGCAGTTCTTC. Translated: CASSTGLAGHNYNEQFF.

The chain couples TRBV11-2 to TRBJ2-4; tentatively, D is TRBD2 (5 bases). CDR1 and CDR2 from the germline V gene are SGHAT and FQNNGV. The CDR3 is made up of 19 amino acids. Trimming removed 6 bases at V and 0 bases at J, with 24 bases between. Written as DNA, the CDR3 is TGTGCCAGCAGTTTCCTTTTCGACGGGATTTACCTAGCCAAAAACATTCAGTACTTC. It codes for CASSFLFDGIYLAKNIQYF.